The next 11 T cell receptor beta chains were all read from a single sample in a study of control samples from healthy donors and cancer patients. Measured with immunoSEQ multiplex PCR; TCRdb has only the in-frame clones, and not every one. The sample carries 90,000 to 150,000 clones, approximately 89% recorded once. Sequences were obtained from blood. These receptors all come from a man in his forties in good health.

This clone was counted once. The chain recombines TRBV7-9 with TRBJ2-1, with 11 bases lining up with TRBD2. The junction had 9 bases not matched to a gene; V was cut back by 4 bases and J by 7 bases. Germline CDR1 SEHNR, CDR2 FQNEAQ (reference sequence). The length of the CDR3 is 16 residues. The CDR3 nucleotides are TGTGCCAGCAGCTCCCCAATAGCGGGGGGGCGAAATGAGCAGTTCTTC. Translating gives CASSSPIAGGRNEQFF.

The gene calls are TRBV7-2 and TRBJ2-5; D ambiguous. Germline CDR1 SGHTA, CDR2 FQGNSA. V was shortened by 1 base and J by 3 bases, with 6 bases between the two germline ends. CDR3 length: 13 residues. The CDR3 loop is CASSLVRKETQYF. CDR3 coding DNA: TGTGCCAGCAGCTTAGTCAGGAAAGAGACCCAGTACTTC.

The V and J genes are TRBV7-9 and TRBJ2-2, with 8 bases lining up with TRBD1. With V trimmed by 5 bases and J by 6 bases, 8 bases remained unmatched. CDR3 length: 15 residues. Germline V gene lookup returns CDR1 SEHNR and CDR2 FQNEAQ (reference sequence). The CDR3 coding sequence is TGTGCCAGCAGCCCCGACAGGGGCGGGGCCGGGGAGCTGTTTTTT. Translation gives CASSPDRGGAGELFF.

The chain has TRBV6-5 and TRBJ1-4, with D unclear. CDR3 length: 15 residues. Germline V gene lookup returns CDR1 MNHEY and CDR2 SVGAGI. Trimming left V 6 bases short and J 3 bases short, with 14 bases between. CDR3 coding DNA: TGTGCCAGCAGACTCGACACGACTTCTAATGAAAAACTGTTTTTT. It codes for CASRLDTTSNEKLFF.

This clone was seen only once. This chain joins TRBV5-1 and TRBJ1-3; D not certain. CDR3 length equals 14 residues. In germline, CDR1 is SGHRS, CDR2 YFSETQ. Trimming shortened V by 0 bases and J by 3 bases, and 7 bases separated the two germline ends. CDR3 sequence: CASSLEGNGNTIYF. In DNA form, the CDR3 reads TGCGCCAGCAGCTTGGAAGGGAATGGAAACACCATATATTTT.

In its sample, this clone was seen once. The V and J genes are TRBV3-1 (or the pseudogene TRBV3-2) and TRBJ2-7; TRBD1 matches 8 bases. This CDR3 spans 16 amino acids. Germline CDR1 reads LGHDT; CDR2 reads YNNKEL (reference sequence). The V gene end was trimmed by 0 bases and the J gene end by 3 bases; junction bases not matched to a gene: 7. The CDR3 protein is CASSQEAGGEDYEQYF. In nucleotides, the CDR3 is TGTGCCAGCAGCCAAGAGGCAGGGGGCGAGGACTACGAGCAGTACTTC.

The rearrangement joins TRBV2 to TRBJ2-1, with D possibly called TRBD1 or TRBD2 (5 bases each). Deletions cut 1 base from V and 1 base from J, with 14 bases between. The CDR3 has 17 amino acids. Germline loops: CDR1 SNHLY, CDR2 FYNNEI. This chain's CDR3 is CASSEGPGTLSYNEQFF. CDR3 bases: TGTGCCAGCAGTGAAGGCCCGGGGACCCTATCCTACAATGAGCAGTTCTTC.

This clone has only a few counts. This rearrangement joins TRBV12-3 or TRBV12-4 to TRBJ1-6; D ambiguous. The V end lost 5 bases, the J end lost 10 bases, and 12 bases lay between the germline ends. This CDR3 spans 13 amino acids. CDR3 bases: TGTGCCAGCAGTCCCGGATCGGGGTCACCCCTCCACTTT. Its translation is CASSPGSGSPLHF.

The chain combines TRBV21-1 with TRBJ2-3; the table's D gene call, TRBD1, was not cross checked with the DNA. TRBV21-1 is a documented pseudogene. This CDR3 is built from 18 residues. CDR3 amino acids: CASSPQTGTKRSTDTQYF. CDR3 bases: TGTGCCAGCAGCCCACAAACCGGGACAAAACGTAGCACAGATACGCAGTATTTT.

The V and J genes are TRBV28 and TRBJ2-7; D might be TRBD1 (5 bases). The V gene lost 2 bases and the J gene lost 0 bases, with 8 bases spanning the gap. This CDR3 has 14 amino acids. The germline CDR1 and CDR2 sequences are MDHEN and SYDVKM. The CDR3, as DNA: TGTGCCAGCAGTTTACGTCAGGGCTCCTACGAGCAGTACTTC. Its translation: CASSLRQGSYEQYF.

Comments on this clone: In the same sample, other DNA sequences code for this CDR3. The J gene is TRBJ1-2, the V gene TRBV5-1, with a weak D call TRBD1 (6 bases). This CDR3 is 13 amino acids long. The V end lost 4 bases, the J end lost 5 bases, and 12 bases lay between the germline ends. Germline lookup yields CDR1 SGHRS and CDR2 YFSETQ. This CDR3 is CASSLDRTYGYTF. Written as DNA, the CDR3 is TGCGCCAGCAGCCTCGACAGGACTTATGGCTACACCTTC. Full variable domain (outside the CDR3, taken from reference TRBV5-1 and TRBJ1-2): KAGVTQTPRYLIKTRGQQVTLSCSPISGHRSVSWYQQTPGQGLQFLFEYFSETQRNKGNFPGRFSGRQFSNSRSEMNVSTLELGDSALYLCASSLDRTYGYTFGSGTRLTVV.